The 17 T cell receptor beta chains reported below all come from one sample, sequenced in a study of shared clonotypes between healthy human individuals. Measured with immunoSEQ multiplex PCR; TCRdb has only the in-frame clones, and not every one. The sample holds around 1.1 million clones; 70% to 85% are singletons and the top ten take approximately 0.95%. Sequenced sample: memory CD4+ T cells from PBMCs. The sample's subset: CD45RA-negative fraction. These receptors were obtained from a man aged 18 to 29 in good health. Some clones in this sample may be carry-over from other donors' samples.

Only one count was recorded for this clone. The chain carries TRBV2 and TRBJ1-2; unclear D gene. V was trimmed by 7 bases and J by 0 bases, leaving 12 bases between them. Germline CDR1 is SNHLY and CDR2 is FYNNEI. The CDR3 is 14 residues long. CDR3 protein: CASTFYQTNYGYTF. CDR3 DNA sequence: TGTGCCAGCACTTTTTACCAAACTAACTATGGCTACACCTTC.

The rearrangement links TRBV30 to TRBJ2-7; D not resolved. Between the trimmed V and J ends, which lost 1 base and 3 bases, there was a span of 7 bases. The CDR3 contains 12 residues. Per the germline V gene, CDR1 is GTSNPN and CDR2 is SVGIG (reference sequence). This chain's CDR3 is CAWSAGLYEQYF. DNA for the CDR3: TGTGCCTGGAGTGCCGGGCTCTACGAGCAGTACTTC.

The CDR3 DNA reads as TGTGCCAGTAGTATAGGGGCCCTTGGGACGCAGTATTTT. It specifies CASSIGALGTQYF. The chain couples TRBV19 to TRBJ2-3; D gene unclear. Germline CDR1 and CDR2: LNHDA and SQIVND (reference sequence). Deletions cut 1 base from V and 9 bases from J, with 11 bases between. This CDR3 comprises 13 residues.

The chain employs TRBV6-5 and TRBJ2-5, with D unclear. V gave up 0 bases and J gave up 1 base, with 9 bases separating them. Germline CDR1 and CDR2: MNHEY and SVGAGI. The length of the CDR3 is 15 residues. The CDR3 coding sequence is TGTGCCAGCAGTTACTCAAGGAGCACCCAAGAGACCCAGTACTTC. Translation: CASSYSRSTQETQYF.

The chain uses TRBV7-6 and TRBJ2-7; D is perhaps TRBD2 (5 bases). The V and J ends lost 4 bases and 5 bases respectively, with 9 bases between them. This CDR3 has 12 residues. Germline CDR1 reads SGHVS; CDR2 reads FNYEAQ. The CDR3 DNA is TGTGCCAGCAGCTCCCTAGCAGACGAGCAGTACTTC. It codes for CASSSLADEQYF.

As for this clone: Its ends do not fully match the called genes, so a read error is possible. V usage is TRBV30 and J usage is TRBJ1-2; D is perhaps TRBD1 (5 bases). This CDR3 contains 13 residues. Per germline, CDR1 GTSNPN and CDR2 SVGIG (reference sequence). CDR3 residues: CAWGNRDRTLGDF. CDR3 coding DNA: TGTGCCTGGGGCAACCGGGACCGTACATTGGGAGACTTC. The entire variable domain, with the rest obtained from reference TRBV30 and TRBJ1-2, is as follows: SQTIHQWPATLVQPVGSPLSLECTVEGTSNPNLYWYRQAAGRGLQLLFYSVGIGQISSEVPQNLSASRPQDRQFILSSKKLLLSDSGFYLCAWGNRDRTLGDFGSGTRLTVV.

The chain uses TRBV28 and TRBJ2-5, with D unclear. The CDR3 length is 13 residues. Germline V CDR1 and CDR2: MDHEN, SYDVKM. V was pared by 5 bases and J by 5 bases, with 12 bases between. The CDR3 DNA reads as TGTGCCAGCAGTCGCACCGACATGGAGACCCAGTACTTC. Its translation is CASSRTDMETQYF.

This clone is a singleton in its sample. V is TRBV10-1 and J is TRBJ1-3; D perhaps matches TRBD1 (5 bases). Deletions cut 2 bases from V and 7 bases from J, with 18 bases between. Germline CDR1 WNHNN, CDR2 SYGVQD (reference sequence). The CDR3 covers 16 residues. CDR3 loop: CASSERNSAGGNTIYF. The DNA of the CDR3 is TGCGCCAGCAGTGAGAGGAACAGTGCTGGGGGGAACACCATATATTTT.

This clone has a single count. One end of the junction fails to match germline, which may point to a read error. V is TRBV28 and J is TRBJ2-1; D uncertain. The CDR3 covers 16 residues. CDR1 is MDHEN and CDR2 is SYDVKM in the germline V gene. The CDR3: CASSLSKFEAYNEQFF. The CDR3 coding sequence is TGTGCCAGCAGCTTATCGAAGTTTGAAGCCTACAATGAGCAGTTCTTC.

The table lists this clone with a count of one. This chain joins TRBV7-9 and TRBJ1-4, with D tentatively TRBD1 (6 bases). Germline V lookup: CDR1 SEHNR, CDR2 FQNEAQ (reference sequence). The ends were cut back, 6 bases at V and 4 bases at J, with 12 bases in the middle. CDR3 length: 14 amino acids. The CDR3 spells CASRNGQINEKLFF. The DNA for the CDR3 is TGTGCCAGCAGAAACGGACAGATTAATGAAAAACTGTTTTTT.

The chain uses TRBV5-1 and TRBJ1-4; D is perhaps TRBD1 (5 bases). This CDR3 has 15 residues. Per the germline V gene, CDR1 is SGHRS and CDR2 is YFSETQ. V was clipped by 2 bases and J by 6 bases, with 14 bases between them. The CDR3 DNA follows: TGCGCCAGCAGCTTCGGGGCTGGAGGTGATGAAAAACTGTTTTTT. It codes for CASSFGAGGDEKLFF.

Comment on this clone: Since a much larger clone is just one base distant, this may be a read error. The chain links TRBV29-1 to TRBJ1-1; D unresolved. V was trimmed by 7 bases and J by 2 bases, leaving 14 bases between them. CDR3 length: 13 residues. Per the germline V gene, CDR1 is SQVTM and CDR2 is ANQGSEA. The CDR3 sequence is CSGRLRVNTEAFF. CDR3 DNA sequence: TGCAGCGGTCGACTCCGGGTAAACACTGAAGCTTTCTTT.

This chain uses TRBV9 with TRBJ2-2; D is possibly TRBD1 (6 bases). The CDR3 has 15 residues. Germline V gene sequence: CDR1 SGDLS, CDR2 YYNGEE. Trimming took 0 bases from V and 2 from J, leaving 8 bases between them. The CDR3 spells CASSVVGHNTGELFF. The CDR3 bases are TGTGCCAGCAGCGTAGTGGGACACAACACCGGGGAGCTGTTTTTT.

Turning to this clone: Different DNA sequences within this sample yield the same CDR3. This chain joins TRBV5-1 and TRBJ2-5; no firm D call. V was cut by 4 bases and J by 3 bases, with 10 bases left in between. Per the germline V gene, CDR1 is SGHRS and CDR2 is YFSETQ. The CDR3 has 13 amino acids. CDR3 sequence reads: CASSLYGEETQYF. CDR3 nucleotides: TGCGCCAGCAGCCTTTATGGGGAAGAGACCCAGTACTTC.

Only one count was recorded for this clone. The V gene is TRBV4-1, the J gene TRBJ1-2, with 8 nucleotides matching TRBD1. J lost 0 bases, V lost 5 bases, and 5 bases had no gene match. The germline V gene has CDR1 MGHRA and CDR2 YSYEKL. This CDR3 region has 15 residues. CDR3 sequence reads: CASSRTGTSNYGYTF. DNA for the CDR3: TGCGCCAGCAGCAGGACAGGGACCTCTAACTATGGCTACACCTTC.

In DNA, the CDR3 is TGTGCCAGCAGTCCTCGACTAGCGGGAAGGTGGGATGAGCAGTTCTTC. Translating it yields CASSPRLAGRWDEQFF. The chain combines TRBV2 with TRBJ2-1, with 11 bases lining up with TRBD2. V shed 5 bases, J shed 8 bases, and the junction held 11 bases outside the gene matches. Germline V CDR1 and CDR2: SNHLY, FYNNEI. This CDR3 is 16 amino acids long.

This clone showed up just once. The rearrangement uses TRBV4-3 and TRBJ2-5, with TRBD2 matching over 7 bases. V was clipped by 0 bases and J by 7 bases; unmatched bases: 5. The length of the CDR3 is 14 residues. CDR1 LGHNA and CDR2 YSLEER come from the germline V gene. CDR3 sequence (DNA): TGCGCCAGCAGCCAAGAGCCGTGGGAGGGGACCCAGTACTTC. Encoded protein: CASSQEPWEGTQYF.